This entry lists 19 T cell receptor beta chains sequenced from one sample in a study of T-cell reconstitution after alpha-beta-depleted transplantation in children. Molecular barcoding with unique molecular identifiers was used for the TCRbeta library. TCRdb independently ran MiXCR on the PCR reads; one entry per CDR3 protein. The table records 200,000 to 250,000 distinct CDR3 sequences, 8.5% to 10% of them present only once. The source was PBMCs from the stem cell graft donor, collected from the stem cell graft. The receptors stem from a human donor who donated a stem cell graft to a child with acute lymphoblastic leukemia.

This clonotype showed up many times. This chain connects TRBV6-2 or TRBV6-3 to TRBJ1-2; unclear D gene. There are 15 residues in the CDR3. Trimming took 6 bases from V and 0 from J, leaving 14 bases between them. CDR1 and CDR2 from the germline V gene are MNHEY and SVGEGT. The CDR3 is CASRVSGDTNYGYTF. In DNA, the CDR3 is TGTGCCAGCAGGGTTTCGGGCGATACTAACTATGGCTACACCTTC.

This clonotype was observed a few times. The chain uses TRBV7-9 and TRBJ1-4; maybe TRBD1 (5 bases). The V gene lost 3 bases and the J gene lost 6 bases, with 11 bases spanning the gap. Germline V gene data show CDR1 as SEHNR and CDR2 as FQNEAQ (reference sequence). The CDR3 length is 14 residues. For the CDR3, the DNA is TGTGCCAGCAGCTTGCGGCAGGGCGATGAAAAACTGTTTTTT. Amino acid sequence: CASSLRQGDEKLFF.

Many counts were recorded for this clonotype. The chain links TRBV5-1 to TRBJ2-3, with 10 nucleotides matching TRBD2. There are 15 residues in the CDR3. CDR1 and CDR2 from the germline V gene are SGHRS and YFSETQ. With 4 bases clipped from V and 6 bases from J, the junction kept 8 bases outside the gene matches. The CDR3 bases are TGCGCCAGCAGCCGTCCAGCGGGGGGGCCCGATACGCAGTATTTT. Residues: CASSRPAGGPDTQYF.

This clonotype was seen more than once but under ten times. The chain couples TRBV29-1 to TRBJ1-3, with D tentatively TRBD1 (6 bases). The V end was cut by 6 bases, the J end by 2 bases, with 20 bases between. Germline lookup yields CDR1 SQVTM and CDR2 ANQGSEA. The CDR3 is made up of 16 amino acids. The CDR3 bases are TGCAGCGTATCATTCCGGGACACAAGTCCTGGAAACACCATATATTTT. Translation gives CSVSFRDTSPGNTIYF.

This clonotype was detected ten times or more. The rearrangement links TRBV3-1 to TRBJ2-7; D gene ambiguous. The V end lost 2 bases, the J end lost 2 bases, and 10 bases lay between the germline ends. The germline CDR1 and CDR2 sequences are LGHDT and YNNKEL (reference sequence). This CDR3 comprises 14 residues. In DNA, the CDR3 is TGTGCCAGCAGCCAAAGGTCGCCTGCCTACGAGCAGTACTTC. Translating gives CASSQRSPAYEQYF.

This chain joins TRBV10-1 and TRBJ2-1, with a weak D call TRBD1 (6 bases). In germline, CDR1 is WNHNN, CDR2 SYGVQD (reference sequence). This CDR3 is 15 amino acids long. V was clipped by 3 bases and J by 1 base, with 10 bases between them. As DNA, the CDR3 is TGCGCCAGCAGTGACCGACAGGTTTCCTACAATGAGCAGTTCTTC. Its protein is CASSDRQVSYNEQFF.

This clonotype was recorded many times. V is TRBV25-1 and J is TRBJ1-1; perhaps TRBD1 as D (5 bases). Germline CDR1 MGHDK, CDR2 SYGVNS. With 1 base removed from V and 3 bases from J, the gap between germline ends came to 12 bases. This CDR3 region has 15 residues. CDR3 protein: CASSELAGRHTEAFF. CDR3 nucleotides: TGTGCCAGCAGTGAATTGGCAGGGAGGCACACTGAAGCTTTCTTT.

This clonotype was seen more than once but under ten times. CDR3 DNA sequence: TGTGCCAGCAGTTTCGAACCTAGCTCCTACGAGCAGTACTTC. Encoded protein: CASSFEPSSYEQYF. This chain joins TRBV6-5 and TRBJ2-7; D unresolved. Germline loops: CDR1 MNHEY, CDR2 SVGAGI. The V gene lost 4 bases and the J gene lost 0 bases, with 10 bases spanning the gap. The CDR3 covers 14 residues.

This clonotype was recorded a few times. The chain links TRBV7-8 to TRBJ2-2; 7 bases are shared with TRBD1. V gave up 8 bases and J gave up 1 base; unmatched junction bases: 4. CDR1 and CDR2 (germline): SGHVS, FQNEAQ. The CDR3 spans 14 residues. In DNA, the CDR3 is TGTGCCAGCCTGGGACAGAAGAACACCGGGGAGCTGTTTTTT. As protein: CASLGQKNTGELFF.

The rearrangement joins TRBV6-2 or TRBV6-3 to TRBJ2-3; D may be TRBD2 (6 bases). The V end was cut by 2 bases, the J end by 4 bases, with 19 bases between. This CDR3 region has 17 residues. Per the germline V gene, CDR1 is MNHEY and CDR2 is SVGEGT. The CDR3, as DNA: TGTGCCAGCAGTTACCTAGCTAGCGTTGAGGGGCCAGATACGCAGTATTTT. It encodes CASSYLASVEGPDTQYF.

This clonotype was counted many times. The V and J genes are TRBV5-1 and TRBJ2-5; the D gene is possibly TRBD2 (6 bases). The CDR3 length is 15 residues. Between the trimmed V and J ends, which lost 4 bases and 1 base, there was a span of 14 bases. The germline CDR1 and CDR2 sequences are SGHRS and YFSETQ. The CDR3: CASSGGTGSQETQYF. The CDR3 coding sequence is TGCGCCAGCAGCGGCGGGACGGGTTCCCAAGAGACCCAGTACTTC.

This clonotype has just a few counts. This rearrangement joins TRBV28 to TRBJ2-5; D unresolved. The V end lost 1 base, the J end lost 1 base, and 13 bases lay between the germline ends. The CDR3 is 16 amino acids. Per the germline V gene, CDR1 is MDHEN and CDR2 is SYDVKM. This CDR3 is CASSLLRLEFQETQYF. CDR3 in DNA: TGTGCCAGCAGTTTATTAAGACTCGAATTCCAAGAGACCCAGTACTTC.

This clonotype has a handful of counts. The chain has TRBV20-1 and TRBJ1-2, with a tentative D call TRBD1 (5 bases). The V gene's germline CDR1 is DFQATT and CDR2 SNEGSKA (reference sequence). The CDR3 has 13 amino acids. Trimming removed 3 bases from V and 3 bases from J, with 11 bases in between. The CDR3 nucleotides read TGCAGTGCTAGTTTCCGGGGGGACTATGGCTACACCTTC. As protein: CSASFRGDYGYTF.

This chain connects TRBV3-1 to TRBJ2-5; D gene uncertain. In germline, CDR1 is LGHDT, CDR2 YNNKEL (reference sequence). V lost 11 bases, J lost 4 bases, and 23 bases lay in between. The CDR3 is 15 residues long. Here the CDR3 DNA reads TGTGCCTCCTGCCTCCTGTCCGGGTCAGGAGAGACCCAGTACTTC. Translated, it gives CASCLLSGSGETQYF.

This clonotype was seen a handful of times. This sequence joins TRBV20-1 and TRBJ1-2; D unclear. This CDR3 contains 12 residues. V was cut by 6 bases and J by 1 base, with 9 bases left in between. Germline CDR1 reads DFQATT; CDR2 reads SNEGSKA (reference sequence). The CDR3 loop reads CSAVSGNYGYTF. CDR3 bases: TGCAGTGCCGTAAGCGGTAACTATGGCTACACCTTC.

The chain has TRBV5-5 and TRBJ2-5; no clear D gene. Germline CDR1 is SGHKS and CDR2 is YYEKEE (reference sequence). CDR3 size: 15 residues. The V end was cut by 4 bases, the J end by 2 bases, with 15 bases between. The CDR3 nucleotides read TGTGCCAGCAGCCCAGGCGTTGGGTTTCAAGAGACCCAGTACTTC. Amino acid sequence: CASSPGVGFQETQYF.

This clonotype was recorded at least ten times. The rearrangement uses TRBV27 and TRBJ2-2; D might be TRBD2 (6 bases). The germline V gene has CDR1 MNHEY and CDR2 SMNVEV (reference sequence). This CDR3 has 16 residues. Trimming took off 6 bases at V and 6 bases at J, with 20 bases between the two ends. The CDR3, as DNA: TGTGCCAGCAGCCTCGTATGGGGGGATAGTCCCGGGGAGCTGTTTTTT. Encoded protein: CASSLVWGDSPGELFF.

This clonotype was seen ten or more times. This chain joins TRBV10-2 and TRBJ1-1; D is undetermined. The CDR3 spans 12 residues. Trimming left V 6 bases short and J 1 base short, with 6 bases between. CDR1 is WSHSY, CDR2 SAAADI, per germline. The CDR3 is CASRYRNTEAFF. The CDR3 DNA reads as TGCGCCAGCAGATACAGGAACACTGAAGCTTTCTTT.

This clonotype appeared many times. The rearrangement links TRBV27 to TRBJ1-5; 7 positions agree with TRBD1. The CDR3 sequence is 14 residues long. Germline V gene data show CDR1 as MNHEY and CDR2 as SMNVEV (reference sequence). J was trimmed by 9 bases and V by 6 bases; bases with no gene match: 11. This chain's CDR3 is CASSKNRGDGPQHF. The CDR3 region has the DNA TGTGCCAGCAGCAAAAACAGGGGAGATGGGCCCCAGCATTTT.